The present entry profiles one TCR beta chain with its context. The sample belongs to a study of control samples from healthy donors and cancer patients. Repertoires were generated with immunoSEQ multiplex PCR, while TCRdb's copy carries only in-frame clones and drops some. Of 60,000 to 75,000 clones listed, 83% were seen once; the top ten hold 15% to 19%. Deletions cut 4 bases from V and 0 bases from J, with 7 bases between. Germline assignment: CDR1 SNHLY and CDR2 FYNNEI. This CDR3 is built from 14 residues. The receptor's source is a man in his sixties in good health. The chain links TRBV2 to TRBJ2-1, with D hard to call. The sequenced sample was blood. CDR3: CASSVGNSYNEQFF. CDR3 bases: TGTGCCAGCAGTGTCGGAAACTCCTACAATGAGCAGTTCTTC.